A single T cell receptor beta chain is shown here with its context. This sample was included in a study of blood T cell repertoires in COVID-19. This table comes from immunoSEQ multiplex PCR, and its TCRdb copy is limited to in-frame clones, with some not included. In the table there are about 55,000 clones, 83% of which are singletons. Losses at the gene ends were 5 bases for V and 9 bases for J; bases not matched to a gene: 14. CDR3 length: 16 residues. CDR1 is KGHSH and CDR2 is LQKENI in the germline V gene. The genes are TRBV18 and TRBJ2-1; 9 nucleotides match TRBD1. This TCR was recovered from a woman aged 55-70 years with acute or convalescent COVID-19. Sequencing input: peripheral blood. This CDR3 reads CASSKTQGAGISEQFF. CDR3 DNA sequence: TGTGCCAGCTCAAAAACACAGGGGGCAGGCATCAGTGAGCAGTTCTTC.